Listed here are 16 T cell receptor beta chains from one sample, sequenced in a study of regulatory T cells in long-lasting Graves disease (dated by TCRdb to the early 2020s). In light of the paper, this sample's time point label describes: newly diagnosed GD, antithyroid drugs for less than 3 months. For both TCR sequencing and RNA sequencing, RNA was extracted from PBMCs in TRIzol. Libraries were made using multiplex PCR. Sequencing took place on an Illumina HiSeq 4000. CDR3 regions were amplified by Arm-PCR with iRepertoire HTBI primers to construct TCR beta libraries. TCRdb reprocessed the public reads (quality trimming at Q25 with fastp, clone calling with MiXCR) and kept in-frame beta chains. Each CDR3 protein appears once, grouped with its most common genes and DNA. A total of about 500,000 distinct CDR3 sequences appear in this sample, around 12% of them only once. Roughly 9.3% of the sample comes from the top ten.

These data were also reused for a study on T cells in Graves' hyperthyroidism and ophthalmopathy.

Material: peripheral blood mononuclear cells (PBMCs), obtained at new diagnosis, from a patient treated with antithyroid drugs. These TCRs come from a woman aged 25-40 years with Graves disease. Donor details come from another sample of the same person, matched by shared clones.

The chain couples TRBV6-2 or TRBV6-3 to TRBJ2-1; tentative D call: TRBD2 (5 bases). The CDR3 contains 15 residues. From germline, CDR1 is MNHEY and CDR2 SVGEGT. Trimming took off 6 bases at V and 0 bases at J, with 12 bases between the two ends. CDR3 DNA: TGTGCCAGCAGACCGAAGCGGAGCTCCTACAATGAGCAGTTCTTC. Its protein product is CASRPKRSSYNEQFF.

The CDR3: CASSGDFYNSPLHF. Written as DNA, the CDR3 is TGTGCCAGCAGCGGGGATTTCTATAATTCACCCCTCCACTTT. The chain links TRBV5-4 to TRBJ1-6; D not resolved. The CDR3 is made up of 14 amino acids. Germline V lookup: CDR1 SGHNT, CDR2 YYREEE (reference sequence). The V end lost 4 bases, the J end lost 3 bases, and 8 bases lay between the germline ends.

Many counts were recorded for this clonotype. The CDR3 region is CATSDSGPYNEQFF. CDR3 nucleotide sequence: TGTGCCACCAGTGATTCCGGACCATACAATGAGCAGTTCTTC. The V and J genes are TRBV24-1 and TRBJ2-1; the D is unclear. This CDR3 has 14 amino acids. V was shortened by 2 bases and J by 4 bases, with 8 bases between the two germline ends. Germline V CDR1 and CDR2: KGHDR, SFDVKD.

This clonotype has a handful of counts. This rearrangement joins TRBV7-2 to TRBJ1-1; tentative D call: TRBD1 (6 bases). The V end was cut by 4 bases, the J end by 1 base, with 13 bases between. The germline gives CDR1 SGHTA, CDR2 FQGNSA. The CDR3 is 15 amino acids. CDR3 coding DNA: TGTGCCAGCAGCTACCGGATCAGGGGGAACACTGAAGCTTTCTTT. Translation: CASSYRIRGNTEAFF. The variable domain in full, completed from reference TRBV7-2 and TRBJ1-1, reads GAGVSQSPSNKVTEKGKDVELRCDPISGHTALYWYRQSLGQGLEFLIYFQGNSAPDKSGLPSDRFSAERTGGSVSTLTIQRTQQEDSAVYLCASSYRIRGNTEAFFGQGTRLTVV.

This clonotype came up many times. The genes are TRBV27 and TRBJ1-1; D not certain. Germline V gives CDR1 MNHEY, CDR2 SMNVEV (reference sequence). V was pared by 4 bases and J by 5 bases, with 14 bases between. The CDR3 contains 14 residues. The CDR3 protein is CASSYGGLQTEAFF. In DNA form, the CDR3 reads TGTGCCAGCAGTTATGGTGGATTACAAACTGAAGCTTTCTTT.

Remarks on this clonotype: It may be a read error: a sequence one base away is much more abundant. The rearrangement uses TRBV12-3 or TRBV12-4 and TRBJ2-3, with TRBD2 matching over 7 bases. The CDR3 totals 16 residues. CDR3 sequence: CASSQPGLEDTDAQYF. The CDR3 DNA follows: TGTGCCAGCAGCCAACCTGGACTAGAAGACACAGATGCGCAGTATTTT.

The table lists this clonotype with many counts. In DNA, the CDR3 is TGTGCCAGCAGTCCAACAAGGGACAGGGGGCGAATCGAGCAGTACTTC. This codes for CASSPTRDRGRIEQYF. V usage is TRBV12-3 or TRBV12-4 and J usage is TRBJ2-7, with 12 bases that match TRBD1. With V trimmed by 5 bases and J by 6 bases, 11 bases remained unmatched. The CDR3 is 16 amino acids.

The chain combines TRBV4-1 with TRBJ2-1; 7 bases map to TRBD2. This CDR3 is built from 13 residues. The V gene end was trimmed by 4 bases and the J gene end by 9 bases; junction bases not matched to a gene: 6. Looked up from germline, CDR1 is MGHRA and CDR2 is YSYEKL. This CDR3 reads CASSRAGLSEQFF. Here the CDR3 DNA reads TGCGCCAGCAGCCGAGCGGGACTTAGTGAGCAGTTCTTC.

The J gene is TRBJ2-1, the V gene TRBV20-1, with 14 bases that match TRBD2. V lost 3 bases to trimming and J lost 12 bases; unmatched junction nucleotides: 19. This CDR3 region has 18 residues. The germline CDR1 and CDR2 sequences are DFQATT and SNEGSKA (reference sequence). CDR3 DNA: TGCAGTGCTAGTCGACTAGCGGGAGGGCCAGAAAAGCCCCCTCGGCAGTTCTTC. It specifies CSASRLAGGPEKPPRQFF.

The V and J genes are TRBV20-1 and TRBJ1-2; possibly TRBD1 for D (5 bases). CDR1 is DFQATT, CDR2 SNEGSKA, per germline (reference sequence). This CDR3 is 13 amino acids long. The V and J ends lost 3 bases and 6 bases respectively, with 14 bases between them. CDR3 region: CSASGSRVDGYTF. The DNA of the CDR3 is TGCAGTGCTAGTGGGAGCAGGGTCGATGGCTACACCTTC.

V gene TRBV6-1 combines with J gene TRBJ2-3; TRBD2 agrees at 7 bases. Per germline, CDR1 MNHNS and CDR2 SASEGT. This CDR3 contains 15 residues. V lost 3 bases to trimming and J lost 2 bases; unmatched junction nucleotides: 5. CDR3 sequence reads: CASSDPSGNTDTQYF. The CDR3 DNA sequence: TGTGCCAGCAGTGATCCTAGCGGAAACACAGATACGCAGTATTTT.

This chain uses TRBV5-6 with TRBJ2-5; 7 nucleotides align to TRBD2. Trimming at V came to 2 bases and at J to 4 bases, leaving 14 bases not matched to a gene. This CDR3 has 17 amino acids. Germline CDR1 SGHDT, CDR2 YYEEEE. DNA for the CDR3: TGTGCCAGCAGCTTCTGGGGACTGGGCGGGGGAGGAGAGACCCAGTACTTC. This sequence encodes CASSFWGLGGGGETQYF.

This clonotype was seen many times. The rearrangement uses TRBV28 and TRBJ2-7, with 9 bases fitting TRBD1. The CDR3 extends over 14 amino acids. V lost 6 bases and J lost 6; bases outside the gene matches: 9. Germline assignment: CDR1 MDHEN and CDR2 SYDVKM. CDR3 coding DNA: TGTGCCAGCAGGCTTCCGGGACAGGGCGCCGAGCAGTACTTC. It specifies CASRLPGQGAEQYF. The full variable domain, with the rest looked up from reference TRBV28 and TRBJ2-7, is DVKVTQSSRYLVKRTGEKVFLECVQDMDHENMFWYRQDPGLGLRLIYFSYDVKMKEKGDIPEGYSVSREKKERFSLILESASTNQTSMYLCASRLPGQGAEQYFGPGTRLTVT.

In its sample, this clonotype was seen many times. The chain uses TRBV11-2 and TRBJ2-5, with TRBD1 as a possible D gene (6 bases). CDR3 length: 16 residues. V was clipped by 7 bases and J by 2 bases, with 20 bases between them. Germline loops: CDR1 SGHAT, CDR2 FQNNGV. The CDR3 loop reads CASNSGILGGQETQYF. The CDR3 DNA sequence: TGTGCCAGCAACTCTGGAATTTTAGGGGGTCAAGAGACCCAGTACTTC.

This clonotype came up a few times. The chain uses TRBV2 and TRBJ2-5; 7 nucleotides align to TRBD1. The V gene end was trimmed by 7 bases and the J gene end by 3 bases; junction bases not matched to a gene: 14. The CDR3 spans 16 residues. Germline CDR1 reads SNHLY; CDR2 reads FYNNEI. DNA of the CDR3: TGTGCCAGCATTGATCCCACAGGGGCCAGGGAAGAGACCCAGTACTTC. It encodes CASIDPTGAREETQYF.

There are many counts of this clonotype. The chain is built from TRBV2 and TRBJ2-1, with no clear D. The CDR3 is 14 residues long. V was cut by 6 bases and J by 0 bases, with 9 bases left in between. CDR1 SNHLY and CDR2 FYNNEI come from the germline V gene. Written as DNA, the CDR3 is TGTGCCAGCAGCAGAGTGAGCTCCTACAATGAGCAGTTCTTC. It is translated as CASSRVSSYNEQFF. The complete variable domain, with remaining parts taken from reference TRBV2 and TRBJ2-1, reads EPEVTQTPSHQVTQMGQEVILRCVPISNHLYFYWYRQILGQKVEFLVSFYNNEISEKSEIFDDQFSVERPDGSNFTLKIRSTKLEDSAMYFCASSRVSSYNEQFFGPGTRLTVL.